The TCR beta chain under discussion was sequenced for a study of cytomegalovirus exposure and HLA in healthy donors. Data came from immunoSEQ multiplex PCR; TCRdb stores just in-frame clones and leaves some out. This sample has about 220,000 clones, with 85% to 95% found just once. The CDR3 consists of 12 residues. V shed 1 base and J shed 2 bases, with 6 bases lying between them. Germline lookup yields CDR1 GTSNPN and CDR2 SVGIG (reference sequence). The clonotype comes from a woman between 18 and 29 years old in good health and CMV-seronegative. This rearrangement joins TRBV30 to TRBJ2-7, with D unclear. The sample comprised PBMCs. CDR3 sequence (DNA): TGTGCCTGGAGTGCTATAACCTACGAGCAGTACTTC. As protein: CAWSAITYEQYF.